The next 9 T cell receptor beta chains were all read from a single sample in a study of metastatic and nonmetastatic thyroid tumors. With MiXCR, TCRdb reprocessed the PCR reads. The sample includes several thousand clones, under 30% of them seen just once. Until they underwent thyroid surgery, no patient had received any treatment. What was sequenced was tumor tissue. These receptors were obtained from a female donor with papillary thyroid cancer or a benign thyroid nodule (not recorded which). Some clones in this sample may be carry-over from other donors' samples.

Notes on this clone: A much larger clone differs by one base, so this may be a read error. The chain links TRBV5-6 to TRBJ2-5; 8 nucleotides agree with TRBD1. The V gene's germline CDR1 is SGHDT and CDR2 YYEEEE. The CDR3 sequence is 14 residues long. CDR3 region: CASSTGQGQENQYF. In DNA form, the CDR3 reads TGTGCCAGCAGCACAGGACAGGGACAAGAGAACCAGTACTTC.

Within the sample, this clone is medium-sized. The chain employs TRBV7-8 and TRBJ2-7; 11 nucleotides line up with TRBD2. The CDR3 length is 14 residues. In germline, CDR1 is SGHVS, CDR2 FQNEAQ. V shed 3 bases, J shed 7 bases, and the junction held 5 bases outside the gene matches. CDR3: CASSLGTSGVEQYF. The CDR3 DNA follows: TGTGCCAGCAGCTTGGGGACTAGCGGCGTTGAGCAGTACTTC.

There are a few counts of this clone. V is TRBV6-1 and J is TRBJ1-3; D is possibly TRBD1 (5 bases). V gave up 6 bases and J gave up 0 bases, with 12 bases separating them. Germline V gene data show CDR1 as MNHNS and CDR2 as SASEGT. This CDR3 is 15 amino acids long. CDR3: CASSATGTSGNTIYF. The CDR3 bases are TGTGCCAGCAGCGCTACCGGGACCTCTGGAAACACCATATATTTT.

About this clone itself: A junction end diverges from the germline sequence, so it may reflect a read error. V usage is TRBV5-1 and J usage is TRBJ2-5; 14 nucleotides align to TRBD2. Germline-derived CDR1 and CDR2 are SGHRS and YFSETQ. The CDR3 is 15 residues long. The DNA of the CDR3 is TGCTCCAGCTGGACTAGCGGGAGGACTTCTGAGACCCAGTACTTC. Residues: CSSWTSGRTSETQYF. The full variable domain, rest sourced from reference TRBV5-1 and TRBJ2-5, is KAGVTQTPRYLIKTRGQQVTLSCSPISGHRSVSWYQQTPGQGLQFLFEYFSETQRNKGNFPGRFSGRQFSNSRSEMNVSTLELGDSALYLCSSWTSGRTSETQYFGPGTRLLVL.

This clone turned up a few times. In DNA form, the CDR3 reads TGCGCCAGCAGCCCGGGACGGTACAATGAGCAGTTCTTC. This translates into CASSPGRYNEQFF. J is TRBJ2-1 and V is TRBV4-1, with D possibly being TRBD1 or TRBD2 (5 bases each). This CDR3 comprises 13 residues. Germline V lookup: CDR1 MGHRA, CDR2 YSYEKL. Deletions cut 4 bases from V and 4 bases from J, with 8 bases between.

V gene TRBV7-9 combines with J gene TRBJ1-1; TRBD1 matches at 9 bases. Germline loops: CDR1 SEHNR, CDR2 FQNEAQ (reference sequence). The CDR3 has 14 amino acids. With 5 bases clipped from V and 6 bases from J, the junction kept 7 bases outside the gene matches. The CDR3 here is CASSKGQGRAEAFF. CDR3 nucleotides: TGTGCCAGCAGCAAAGGACAGGGGCGCGCTGAAGCTTTCTTT.

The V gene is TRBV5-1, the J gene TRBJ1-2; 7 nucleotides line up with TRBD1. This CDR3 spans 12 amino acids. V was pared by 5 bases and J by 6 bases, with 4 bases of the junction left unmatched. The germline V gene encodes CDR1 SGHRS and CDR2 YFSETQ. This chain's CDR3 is CASRGGQHGYTF. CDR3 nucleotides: TGCGCCAGCAGAGGGGGACAGCATGGCTACACCTTC.

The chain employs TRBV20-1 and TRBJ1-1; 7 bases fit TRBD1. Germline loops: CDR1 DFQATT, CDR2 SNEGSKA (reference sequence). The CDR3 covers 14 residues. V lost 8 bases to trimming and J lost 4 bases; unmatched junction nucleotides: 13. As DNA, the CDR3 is TGCAGTTCCAGCCGGGGACAGTCGAGCACTGAAGCTTTCTTT. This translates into CSSSRGQSSTEAFF.

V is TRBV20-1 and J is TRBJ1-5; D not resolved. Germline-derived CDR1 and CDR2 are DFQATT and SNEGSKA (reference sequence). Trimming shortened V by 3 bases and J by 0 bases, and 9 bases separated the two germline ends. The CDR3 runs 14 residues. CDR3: CSASPGNSNQPQHF. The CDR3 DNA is TGCAGTGCTAGCCCCGGTAATAGCAATCAGCCCCAGCATTTT.